Listed below are T cell receptor beta chains from one sample, sequenced in a study of shared clonotypes between healthy human individuals. The protocol was immunoSEQ multiplex PCR, while the TCRdb copy is restricted to in-frame clones and leaves out a portion. The table lists hundreds of thousands of clones, 90% to 98% of them singletons. The sequenced sample was naive CD8+ T cells sorted from blood. These receptors were taken from a young man in good health. Each CDR3 is given with its conserved first and last residue. Each record gives: J gene, V gene, D gene, clone size, CDR3 protein, CDR3 DNA. The D gene is left open where the match is weak. Only part of the rows carry a size: once, few, many, or a class if the clone is expanded.

>TRBJ2-5|TRBV28|NA|NA
CASSLIMVREQETQYF
TGTGCCAGCAGTTTGATCATGGTGAGGGAGCAAGAGACCCAGTACTTC
>TRBJ1-2|TRBV28|NA|once
CASSFKWEERADGYTF
TGTGCCAGCAGTTTTAAGTGGGAGGAAAGGGCGGATGGCTACACCTTC
>TRBJ2-7|TRBV2|TRBD1|NA
CASSIWAENRDRGSYEQYF
TGTGCCAGCTCAATATGGGCCGAAAACCGGGACAGGGGCTCCTACGAGCAGTACTTC
>TRBJ2-1|TRBV11-1|NA|NA
CASSPEPRGYYNEQFF
TGTGCCAGCAGCCCAGAACCCCGGGGCTACTACAATGAGCAGTTCTTC
>TRBJ1-3|TRBV7-9|NA|NA
CASSAEQGGSGNTIYF
TGTGCCAGCAGCGCAGAACAGGGCGGTTCTGGAAACACCATATATTTT
>TRBJ2-3|TRBV29-1|TRBD1|once
CSAARTGGREYF
TGCAGCGCAGCAAGGACAGGGGGTAGGGAGTATTTT
>TRBJ2-3|TRBV7-9|NA|NA
CASSYRALTDTQYF
TGTGCCAGCAGCTACCGGGCCCTCACAGATACGCAGTATTTT
>TRBJ2-7|TRBV7-9|NA|NA
CASSAAGGEQYF
TGTGCCAGCAGCGCGGCAGGAGGCGAGCAGTACTTC
>TRBJ2-1|TRBV7-9|TRBD1|NA
CASSHRGTGGSPYNEQFF
TGTGCCAGCAGCCATAGGGGAACAGGGGGATCTCCCTACAATGAGCAGTTCTTC
>TRBJ1-1|TRBV11-2|NA|NA
CASSLARGTEAFF
TGTGCCAGCAGCTTAGCAAGAGGGACTGAAGCTTTCTTT
>TRBJ2-7|TRBV11-2|NA|NA
CASSPGASYEQYF
TGTGCCAGCAGCCCGGGGGCATCCTACGAGCAGTACTTC